The 8 T cell receptor beta chains below come from one sample, sequenced in a study of tumor-infiltrating lymphocytes in primary liver carcinoma. From roughly 18-30 mg of unsorted bulk tissue, DNA and RNA were co-extracted together. A primer in the constant region served to generate TCR beta cDNA from about 470 ng of total RNA. Three nested multiplex PCR rounds, a slightly modified ARM-PCR, produced the libraries for TCR beta. Running 9 to 10 cycles apiece, the first two PCR rounds relied on TRBV1-TRBV30 forward primers together with a C-beta reverse primer. Each CDR3 protein is one row after TCRdb ran MiXCR on the multiplex PCR reads. The table has 85,000 to 100,000 distinct CDR3 sequences, approximately 72% seen once. Material: tumor-adjacent normal liver tissue. The receptors were gathered from a man aged 35 to 55 with primary liver carcinoma and hepatitis B virus infection.

This clonotype was recorded once. A junction end diverges from the germline sequence, so it may reflect a read error. This chain connects TRBV11-2 to TRBJ2-2; D remains unclear. The CDR3 consists of 14 residues. Germline loops: CDR1 SGHAT, CDR2 FQNNGV. CDR3 sequence (DNA): TGTGTCAGCAGTTTATCCCGGAACATCGGAGAGTTGTTTTTT. Protein: CVSSLSRNIGELFF.

Points on this clonotype: A much larger clone lies a single base off, so this may be a read error. This chain connects TRBV6-6 to TRBJ2-3, with TRBD1 matching 8 bases. Germline trimming cut 1 base from V and 3 bases from J; bases unmatched to any gene: 9. Germline assignment: CDR1 MNHNY and CDR2 SVGAGI (reference sequence). The CDR3 runs to 17 residues. CDR3 in DNA: TGTGCCAGCAGTTACTTCTCAGGGGGCGGCGGGACAGATACGCAGTATTTT. Its protein product is CASSYFSGGGGTDTQYF.

As concerns this clonotype: The junction does not match germline at one end; this may be a read error. This rearrangement joins TRBV10-3 to TRBJ2-2; D possibly corresponds to TRBD1 (5 bases). The CDR3 contains 14 residues. CDR1 and CDR2 from the germline V gene are ENHRY and SYGVKD. In DNA, the CDR3 is TGTGTCATCAGGGTGGGGCCCCGGGCCGGGGAGCTGTTTTTT. Translated, it gives CVIRVGPRAGELFF.

Details on this clonotype: One end of the junction fails to match germline, which may point to a read error. V gene TRBV4-1 combines with J gene TRBJ2-2, with D unclear. The CDR3 has 13 residues. Germline-derived CDR1 and CDR2 are MGHRA and YSYEKL. The CDR3 DNA follows: TGCGCCAGCAGCCAAGTCCCCCCCGTGGAGCTATTTTTT. Residues: CASSQVPPVELFF.

The chain couples TRBV6-5 to TRBJ2-2, with D unresolved. V dropped 0 bases and J dropped 1 base, with 12 bases sitting between them. Germline CDR1 MNHEY, CDR2 SVGAGI. CDR3 length: 17 amino acids. CDR3 DNA sequence: TGTGCCAGCAGTTACTCATTCCCTGGCGGGAACACCGGGGAGCTGTTTTTT. As protein: CASSYSFPGGNTGELFF.

For this clonotype: The missing conserved phenylalanine or tryptophan at the end of this CDR3 makes a read error likely. This rearrangement joins TRBV29-1 to TRBJ2-5; 8 nucleotides line up with TRBD2. Germline V lookup: CDR1 SQVTM, CDR2 ANQGSEA. V dropped 2 bases and J dropped 5; count of bases not matched to a gene: 4. The CDR3 consists of 13 residues. CDR3 protein: CSVEREGAETQYL. The CDR3 region has the DNA TGCAGCGTTGAACGGGAGGGCGCGGAGACCCAGTACTTG.

The genes are TRBV28 and TRBJ2-5; 7 positions match TRBD2. In germline, CDR1 is MDHEN, CDR2 SYDVKM. V gave up 7 bases and J gave up 1 base; unmatched junction bases: 9. This CDR3 is built from 15 residues. This CDR3 reads CASNGHGTTQETQYF. The CDR3 coding sequence is TGTGCCAGCAATGGGCACGGGACTACCCAAGAGACCCAGTACTTC.

Points on this clonotype: A much more abundant neighbour one base away suggests this may be a read error. This sequence joins TRBV7-9 and TRBJ1-1; tentatively, D is TRBD1 (5 bases). The CDR3 runs to 18 residues. Germline V lookup: CDR1 SEHNR, CDR2 FQNEAQ (reference sequence). The CDR3 DNA reads as TGTGTCAGCAGCTTAGCGTTCGGTCTCCAGGGTGGGAACACTGAAGCTTTCTTT. This translates into CVSSLAFGLQGGNTEAFF.